Listed below are T cell receptor beta chains from one sample, sequenced in a study of blood T cell repertoires in COVID-19. Produced via immunoSEQ multiplex PCR; TCRdb's table is partial and in-frame only. The sample has 200,000 to 250,000 clones; 88% are singletons. Source material: peripheral blood. These TCRs come from a man of 80 years or more with acute or convalescent COVID-19. The CDR3 runs from the conserved cysteine through the conserved F or W.

V	J	CDR3
TRBV7-2	TRBJ2-7	CASSLEALSPYEQYF
TRBV28	TRBJ1-5	CASSSGDNQPQHF
TRBV5-1	TRBJ1-1	CASSLRPGGNGAEAFF
TRBV5-4	TRBJ2-5	CASSSARAGGTETQYF
TRBV7-2	TRBJ1-2	CASSRTGGGGYTF
TRBV7-6	TRBJ1-4	CASSLGPGGATNEKLFF
TRBV9	TRBJ1-2	CASSAPGLQFGGYTF
TRBV25-1	TRBJ1-3	CASSAQLNTIYF
TRBV6-5	TRBJ2-7	CASTQTSGSYEQYF
TRBV13	TRBJ2-7	CASSQQGGPGEQYF
TRBV2	TRBJ1-2	CASSYRGIYGYTF
TRBV4-3	TRBJ1-1	CASSRGNTEAFF
TRBV7-2	TRBJ1-1	CASSLNPRNTEAFF
TRBV28	TRBJ1-3	CASSLGAGNTIYF
TRBV6-5	TRBJ1-5	CASTPTGDSNQPQHF
TRBV7-2	TRBJ2-1	CASSPQVGGSYNEQFF
TRBV29-1	TRBJ1-5	CSVGQLDQPQHF
TRBV19	TRBJ2-5	CASRGNRDNQETQYF
TRBV7-3	TRBJ1-6	CASSFSGLNSPLHF
TRBV19	TRBJ2-7	CASSISPTGYEQYF
TRBV18	TRBJ1-5	CASSPGQANQPQHF
TRBV27	TRBJ2-1	CASSSTFTGGLGNEQFF
TRBV6-6	TRBJ1-2	CASSFGQGAGGYTF
TRBV12-3/TRBV12-4	TRBJ1-2	CASTLTGLYGYTF
TRBV12-5	TRBJ2-1	CASGRLAGGKDEQFF
TRBV6-5	TRBJ2-7	CASSRLAGGTYEQYF
TRBV15	TRBJ2-3	CATSRKLAASTDTQYF
TRBV25-1	TRBJ2-3	CASSEVGQGQDTQYF
TRBV5-1	TRBJ1-6	CASSLTGGRSPLHF
TRBV19	TRBJ2-1	CASSIQTGGRQFF
TRBV29-1	TRBJ2-1	CSVSTGGLSNEQFF
TRBV14	TRBJ2-1	CASSQRAKYNEQFF
TRBV5-4	TRBJ1-2	CASSFGGQSHTYGYTF
TRBV5-1	TRBJ2-2	CASSWGTGQDTGELFF
TRBV6-6	TRBJ2-4	CASSYLVSRDIQYF
TRBV9	TRBJ2-7	CASSADDSTYEQYF
TRBV18	TRBJ2-5	CASSAEETQYF
TRBV3-1/TRBV3-2	TRBJ2-1	CASSLTLHRGTLRSYNEQFF
TRBV21-1	TRBJ1-2	CASSKEGQGAILEGYTF
TRBV5-1	TRBJ1-6	CASSFSPGESPLHF
TRBV19	TRBJ1-5	CASSPPGQPQHF
TRBV5-6	TRBJ2-2	CASSAGWLAGTGELFF
TRBV7-2	TRBJ1-6	CASTEQDPFTNSPLHF
TRBV7-2	TRBJ1-3	CATAGQLGNTIYF
TRBV7-2	TRBJ1-2	CASSLDTYGYTF
TRBV2	TRBJ1-3	CASRDSYLGNTIYF
TRBV15	TRBJ2-7	CATSRDWGTGTYEQYF
TRBV3-1/TRBV3-2	TRBJ2-3	CASSQYGPAGKGTDTQYF
TRBV6-6	TRBJ2-4	CASRLVAVAKNIQYF
TRBV15	TRBJ2-6	CATVRGSSRQGGRSGANVLTF
TRBV21-1	TRBJ2-7	CASSVPTGATKHF
TRBV7-9	TRBJ2-7	CASSLDRGEQYF
TRBV7-2	TRBJ1-1	CASSPAFQGSTEAFF
TRBV7-2	TRBJ2-1	CASSLVWSGAGIYNEQFF
TRBV12-5	TRBJ1-5	CASGLTWGGGKPQHF